This note documents a single TCR beta chain sequence. Across under 25 US areas, participants ranged in age from about 18 to 100 years. This entry comes from a study of blood T cell repertoires in COVID-19. Study context: Some COVID-19 samples were acute and others convalescent; all came from the United States, Italy and Spain. The analysed material was cDNA or gDNA that came from T cells, B-cell-depleted T cells, or PBMCs.

The CDR3 length is 16 residues. Germline lookup yields CDR1 KGHSH and CDR2 LQKENI. V trimming: 6 bases; J trimming: 0 bases; junction bases outside the gene matches: 7. TCRdb's table, derived via immunoSEQ multiplex PCR, lists solely in-frame clones and lacks some. Found here are around 300,000 clones, 75% to 90% of them singletons; the top ten hold approximately 2.5%. Sample: PBMCs or T cells enriched from blood (not recorded which). This sequence was found in a woman between 18 and 29 years old who had recovered from COVID-19. The rearrangement joins TRBV18 to TRBJ1-1, with TRBD1 matching over 10 bases. In DNA form, the CDR3 reads TGTGCCAGCTCCCCCGGGACAGGGGCTATGAACACTGAAGCTTTCTTT. Amino acids: CASSPGTGAMNTEAFF.